This T cell receptor beta chain originates from a study of control samples from healthy donors and cancer patients. The data were produced by immunoSEQ multiplex PCR, yet TCRdb's version contains in-frame clones alone and is incomplete. Found here are more than 95,000 clones, over 85% of them singletons; the top ten hold 6.5% to 9.5%. The TCR sequence derives from a man between 18 and 35 years old in good health. What was sequenced was blood.

The CDR3 nucleotides are TGTGCCAGCAGTAATCCGGGACAGGGGGACTATGGCTACACCTTC. This codes for CASSNPGQGDYGYTF. The rearrangement uses TRBV6-6 and TRBJ1-2, with 11 bases identical to TRBD1. CDR3 size: 15 residues. Germline CDR1 is MNHNY and CDR2 is SVGAGI (reference sequence). Trimming took 5 bases from V and 3 from J; bases not matched to a gene: 5.